The rows below give T cell receptor beta chains drawn from one sample of a study of blood T cell repertoires in COVID-19. Generated by immunoSEQ multiplex PCR, the TCRdb table keeps only in-frame clones and is missing some. This table has 200,000 to 250,000 clones, just over 85% appearing once. Material: PBMCs or T cells enriched from blood (not recorded which). The receptors stem from a woman in her forties or fifties with acute COVID-19. Both conserved end residues are part of each CDR3. The order of the fields is V gene, J gene, CDR3 length, CDR3 protein.

TRBV4-1	TRBJ1-4	16	CASSGMSGQGYGKLFF
TRBV7-2	TRBJ2-7	13	CASSLEEIYEQYF
TRBV27	TRBJ1-2	14	CASRTSGTGKGYTF
TRBV21-1	TRBJ2-1	16	CASSKGEAGPYNEQFF
TRBV18	TRBJ1-4	18	CASSPLVGQGGSNEKLFF
TRBV27	TRBJ2-7	15	CASTSTGTGAYEQYF
TRBV19	TRBJ2-3	15	CASKPAGGSTDTQYF
TRBV5-1	TRBJ2-3	16	CASSSSTSGSGDTQYF
TRBV19	TRBJ2-3	19	CASSIDGPGGGPTRDTQYF
TRBV2	TRBJ2-5	13	CASNLDRVETQYF
TRBV7-9	TRBJ1-4	13	CASSRSGNEKLFF
TRBV4-1	TRBJ2-4	14	CASSQLTPKNIQYF
TRBV3-1/TRBV3-2	TRBJ1-2	16	CASSQNTWGTDYGYTF
TRBV5-4	TRBJ2-5	13	CASSWGGEETQYF
TRBV14	TRBJ1-2	14	CASSQDLRGVGYTF
TRBV27	TRBJ2-7	14	CASSLFRGHYEQYF
TRBV5-1	TRBJ2-5	14	CASRSRGFRETQYF
TRBV4-3	TRBJ2-7	15	CASSHLGDQAGEQYF
TRBV9	TRBJ1-1	18	CASSGNRGLRDVGTTAFF
TRBV5-1	TRBJ2-1	13	CASSYLGGNEQFF
TRBV24-1	TRBJ2-1	16	CATSDERQGTYNEQFF
TRBV6-6	TRBJ2-1	14	CASSKAEGYNEQFF
TRBV7-2	TRBJ2-7	16	CASSLAGGGSSYEQYF
TRBV10-3	TRBJ1-4	15	CAIGSEQATNEKLFF
TRBV5-4	TRBJ1-1	13	CASSPILNTEAFF
TRBV28	TRBJ1-6	14	CASKAGRANSPLHF
TRBV29-1	TRBJ2-7	14	CSATGTGGSYEQYF
TRBV18	TRBJ2-7	15	CASSVGQGGSYEQYF
TRBV3-1/TRBV3-2	TRBJ2-5	14	CASSPWRVQETQYF
TRBV4-2	TRBJ2-1	18	CASSLPGQGHSSYNEQFF
TRBV4-1	TRBJ2-7	15	CASSQEKRESYEQYF
TRBV18	TRBJ1-1	12	CASSPTALEAFF
TRBV28	TRBJ1-1	11	CASSLTYRTDF
TRBV6-1	TRBJ1-5	17	CASSERGSAFSNQPQHF
TRBV27	TRBJ2-7	14	CASSWTGDPYEQYF
TRBV6-5	TRBJ1-5	13	CASRPGVNQPQHF
TRBV28	TRBJ2-7	12	CASSLYQYEQYF
TRBV3-1/TRBV3-2	TRBJ2-1	14	CASSQVGSVNEQFF
TRBV3-1/TRBV3-2	TRBJ1-1	14	CASSPRRANTEAFF
TRBV5-1	TRBJ2-7	15	CASSLSGRQDYEQYF
TRBV4-1	TRBJ2-7	16	CASSRLVLGRTYEQYF
TRBV28	TRBJ2-6	17	CASSLHHLDSGANVLTF
TRBV4-3	TRBJ2-7	16	CASSQDRGRVSYEQYF
TRBV4-1	TRBJ2-3	16	CASSQGPIRGRDTQYF
TRBV4-1	TRBJ2-4	16	CASSPPPTSQKNIQYF
TRBV12-3/TRBV12-4	TRBJ2-2	13	CASSLVEAGELFF
TRBV4-1	TRBJ2-3	15	CASSPAGSITDTQYF
TRBV27	TRBJ1-1	15	CASTRRAGMNTEAFF
TRBV29-1	TRBJ2-1	12	CSVQKLDNEQFF
TRBV28	TRBJ1-1	16	CASSLPDGGGLAEAFF
TRBV11-3	TRBJ2-1	12	CASSSQGGEQFF
TRBV5-6	TRBJ2-7	12	CASSFGGGEQYF
TRBV28	TRBJ2-7	12	CASTSTAYEQYF
TRBV9	TRBJ2-1	17	CASSASLPGLDYNEQFF
TRBV6-5	TRBJ2-3	15	CASSKGTGVVDTQYF